Listed here are 8 T cell receptor beta chains from one sample, sequenced in a study of cytomegalovirus exposure and HLA in healthy donors. Vbeta (60) and Jbeta (13) primers were used in the PCR. Produced via immunoSEQ multiplex PCR; TCRdb's table is partial and in-frame only. The sample has about 160,000 clones, 60% to 80% seen once; the top ten hold about 1.5%. Input material: PBMCs. The receptors here all came from a woman aged 25-40 years in good health and CMV-seronegative.

This clone has a handful of counts. The chain uses TRBV21-1 and TRBJ1-4. TRBV21-1 has pseudogene status. There are 14 residues in the CDR3. CDR3 region: CASGRRSWYEKLFF. In DNA form, the CDR3 reads TGTGCCAGTGGCCGGAGGAGCTGGTATGAAAAACTGTTTTTT.

This clone came up a few times. This chain uses TRBV9 with TRBJ2-3; D is possibly TRBD1 (5 bases). With 0 bases removed from V and 0 bases from J, the gap between germline ends came to 11 bases. This CDR3 region has 16 residues. Germline V gene sequence: CDR1 SGDLS, CDR2 YYNGEE. As DNA, the CDR3 is TGTGCCAGCAGCGTAGCTATAGGGGCTAGCACAGATACGCAGTATTTT. This gives the protein CASSVAIGASTDTQYF.

To note about this clone: The identical CDR3 is also encoded by other nucleotide sequences in the sample. V gene TRBV27 combines with J gene TRBJ1-1; D might be TRBD1 (5 bases). This CDR3 is built from 15 residues. CDR1 MNHEY and CDR2 SMNVEV come from the germline V gene (reference sequence). The V end was cut by 5 bases, the J end by 3 bases, with 16 bases between. CDR3 amino acids: CASSPRQGWDTEAFF. DNA of the CDR3: TGTGCCAGCAGTCCAAGGCAGGGTTGGGACACTGAAGCTTTCTTT.

The rearrangement joins TRBV7-8 to TRBJ2-2; possibly TRBD2 for D (6 bases). The CDR3 sequence is 17 residues long. Germline lookup yields CDR1 SGHVS and CDR2 FQNEAQ. Trimming cost V 2 bases and J 0 bases, with 13 bases left between them. CDR3 loop: CASSLSGEDANTGELFF. Here the CDR3 DNA reads TGTGCCAGCAGCTTATCGGGGGAGGACGCGAACACCGGGGAGCTGTTTTTT.

The V gene is TRBV7-9, the J gene TRBJ1-2, with D possibly matching TRBD1 (6 bases). The V end lost 1 base, the J end lost 8 bases, and 14 bases lay between the germline ends. CDR1 SEHNR and CDR2 FQNEAQ come from the germline V gene (reference sequence). This CDR3 has 14 residues. The CDR3: CASSLDVGAFGYTF. CDR3 nucleotides: TGTGCCAGCAGCTTAGATGTGGGGGCATTCGGCTACACCTTC. The variable domain in full, with the rest retrieved from reference TRBV7-9 and TRBJ1-2, is DTGVSQNPRHKITKRGQNVTFRCDPISEHNRLYWYRQTLGQGPEFLTYFQNEAQLEKSRLLSDRFSAERPKGSFSTLEIQRTEQGDSAMYLCASSLDVGAFGYTFGSGTRLTVV.

This sequence joins TRBV6-6 and TRBJ1-1; 9 bases agree with TRBD1. Germline assignment: CDR1 MNHNY and CDR2 SVGAGI (reference sequence). This CDR3 has 16 residues. J was trimmed by 7 bases and V by 2 bases; bases with no gene match: 11. The CDR3, as DNA: TGTGCCAGCAGTTACCCTCAACGGACAGGGGCCAATGAAGCTTTCTTT. Residues: CASSYPQRTGANEAFF.

The rearrangement joins TRBV28 to TRBJ1-5, with 8 bases matching TRBD1. The CDR3 is made up of 15 amino acids. Germline CDR1 MDHEN, CDR2 SYDVKM. The V gene end was trimmed by 8 bases and the J gene end by 5 bases; junction bases not matched to a gene: 11. CDR3: CASVSGTGPDQPQHF. The CDR3 nucleotides are TGTGCCAGCGTCTCTGGGACAGGCCCGGATCAGCCCCAGCATTTT.

V usage is TRBV27 and J usage is TRBJ2-3, with 9 bases lining up with TRBD1. V was clipped by 5 bases and J by 2 bases; unmatched bases: 5. CDR3 length: 15 amino acids. Germline loops: CDR1 MNHEY, CDR2 SMNVEV (reference sequence). The CDR3: CASSTGQGYTDTQYF. Here the CDR3 DNA reads TGTGCCAGCAGTACCGGACAGGGGTACACAGATACGCAGTATTTT.